These 3 T cell receptor beta chains were sequenced from one sample in a study of control samples from healthy donors and cancer patients. Clones were sequenced by immunoSEQ multiplex PCR, and TCRdb holds only the in-frame ones, with some missing. The table lists about 120,000 clones, about 90% of them singletons. Sequenced input: blood. These receptor sequences come from a man between 50 and 59 years old in good health.

The chain uses TRBV7-9 and TRBJ1-2; D unclear. Trimming removed 4 bases from V and 1 base from J, with 4 bases in between. CDR1 is SEHNR, CDR2 FQNEAQ, per germline (reference sequence). CDR3 size: 12 residues. The CDR3 DNA reads TGTGCCAGCAGCTCGGTTAACTATGGCTACACCTTC. This sequence encodes CASSSVNYGYTF.

There are many counts of this clone. The genes are TRBV5-4 and TRBJ1-2, with D possibly being TRBD1 (5 bases). This CDR3 region has 14 residues. V was shortened by 1 base and J by 5 bases, with 12 bases between the two germline ends. Germline V gives CDR1 SGHNT, CDR2 YYREEE (reference sequence). In DNA, the CDR3 is TGTGCCAGCAGCTTGTTCGGGGCAGTGTATGGCTACACCTTC. It yields the protein CASSLFGAVYGYTF.

This clone appeared once. CDR3: CASRDGVNTIYF. CDR3 nucleotide sequence: TGTGCCAGCAGGGACGGAGTAAACACCATATATTTT. The genes are TRBV6-5 and TRBJ1-3; the D is unclear. Germline lookup yields CDR1 MNHEY and CDR2 SVGAGI. The CDR3 extends over 12 amino acids. V was pared by 6 bases and J by 6 bases, with 9 bases between.